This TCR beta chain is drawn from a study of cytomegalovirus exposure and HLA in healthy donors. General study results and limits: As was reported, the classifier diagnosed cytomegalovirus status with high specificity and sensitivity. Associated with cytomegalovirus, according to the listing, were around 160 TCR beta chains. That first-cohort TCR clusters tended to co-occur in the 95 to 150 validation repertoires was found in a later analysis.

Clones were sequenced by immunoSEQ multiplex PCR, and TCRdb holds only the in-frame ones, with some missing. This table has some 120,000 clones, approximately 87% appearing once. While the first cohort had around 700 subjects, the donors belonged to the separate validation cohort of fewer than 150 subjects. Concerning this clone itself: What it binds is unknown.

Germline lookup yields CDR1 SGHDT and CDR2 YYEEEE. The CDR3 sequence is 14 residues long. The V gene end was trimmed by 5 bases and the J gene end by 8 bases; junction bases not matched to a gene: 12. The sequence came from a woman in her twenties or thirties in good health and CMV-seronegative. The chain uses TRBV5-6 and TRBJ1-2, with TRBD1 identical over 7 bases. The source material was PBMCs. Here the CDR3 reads CASSFDREEIGYTF. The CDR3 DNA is TGTGCCAGCAGTTTTGACAGGGAAGAGATAGGCTACACCTTC.